The sequence of this T cell receptor (beta chain) was determined in a study of response to subunit inactivated influenza vaccine. The CDR3 sequence is 15 residues long. The V and J ends lost 6 bases and 2 bases respectively, with 17 bases between them. Germline V CDR1 and CDR2: DFQATT, SNEGSKA (reference sequence). This clonotype has at least ten counts. TCRdb itself ran the RT-PCR reads through MiXCR, one entry per CDR3 protein. The data contain approximately 730,000 distinct CDR3 sequences, over 11% of them singletons. Specimen: PBMCs from blood, collected roughly 15 days before vaccination. The gene calls are TRBV20-1 and TRBJ2-4; the D is unclear. This TCR came from a man between 50 and 59 years old who received an inactivated influenza vaccine. CDR3 nucleotides: TGCAGTGCCATTGGACGGAGCGCCTCCAAAAACATTCAGTACTTC. As protein: CSAIGRSASKNIQYF.